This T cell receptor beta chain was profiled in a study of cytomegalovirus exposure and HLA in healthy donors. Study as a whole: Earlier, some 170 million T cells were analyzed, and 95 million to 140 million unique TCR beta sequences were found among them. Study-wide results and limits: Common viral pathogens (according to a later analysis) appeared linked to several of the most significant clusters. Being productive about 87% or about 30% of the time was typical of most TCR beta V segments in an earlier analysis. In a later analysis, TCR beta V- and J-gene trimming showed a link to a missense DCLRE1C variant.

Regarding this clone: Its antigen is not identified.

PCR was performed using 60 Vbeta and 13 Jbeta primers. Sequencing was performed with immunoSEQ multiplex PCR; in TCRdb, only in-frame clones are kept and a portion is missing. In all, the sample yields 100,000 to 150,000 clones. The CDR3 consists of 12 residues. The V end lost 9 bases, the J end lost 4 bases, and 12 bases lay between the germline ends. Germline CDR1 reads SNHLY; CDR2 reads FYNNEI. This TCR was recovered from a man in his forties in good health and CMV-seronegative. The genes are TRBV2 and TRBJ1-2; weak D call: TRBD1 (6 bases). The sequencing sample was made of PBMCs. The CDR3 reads CASREGGYGYTF. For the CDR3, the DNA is TGTGCCAGTCGAGAAGGGGGCTATGGCTACACCTTC.